The next 5 T cell receptor beta chains were all read from a single sample in a study of shared T cell receptors in the human thymus (dated by TCRdb to the early 2020s). Receptors were amplified or captured by the immunoSEQ multiplex PCR assay. TCRdb obtained this table from immuneACCESS and retained in-frame rearrangements with V and J assigned. These tables miss some clones; where compared with another copy, unresolved V genes account for less than half of the shortfall, and the remainder is unexplained. The sample table lists about 660,000 clones, more than 75% of them with a count of one. Over 0.008% of the sample is held by the ten biggest clonotypes. These data are also associated with another study on human thymus T cells.

Sequenced sample: thymocytes. The receptors stem from a boy under three years old with a congenital heart defect. Donor details come from another sample of the same person, matched by shared clones.

This clone was seen more than once but under ten times. The chain joins TRBV28 to TRBJ1-3, with D unclear. The CDR3 totals 13 residues. In germline, CDR1 is MDHEN, CDR2 SYDVKM. The ends were cut back, 1 base at V and 4 bases at J, with 5 bases in the middle. The CDR3 region has the DNA TGTGCCAGCAGTTTATCCGGGGGAAACACCATATATTTT. Its protein is CASSLSGGNTIYF.

J is TRBJ1-1 and V is TRBV29-1; 10 positions match TRBD1. This CDR3 is 14 amino acids long. After removal of 4 bases from V and 4 bases from J, the junction contained 6 bases not matched to a gene. Germline-derived CDR1 and CDR2 are SQVTM and ANQGSEA. The CDR3 region has the DNA TGCAGCGTTGTGCGACAGGGGGCAATCACTGAAGCTTTCTTT. It codes for CSVVRQGAITEAFF.

This clone has a handful of counts. This chain connects TRBV7-9 to TRBJ1-2; 7 bases are a match to TRBD1. The germline V gene has CDR1 SEHNR and CDR2 FQNEAQ (reference sequence). V lost 6 bases and J lost 3; bases outside the gene matches: 4. The CDR3 totals 13 residues. CDR3 sequence: CASSGTADYGYTF. CDR3 in DNA: TGTGCCAGCAGTGGGACAGCTGACTATGGCTACACCTTC.

The rearrangement joins TRBV15 to TRBJ2-7; TRBD2 matches 12 bases. With V trimmed by 5 bases and J by 6 bases, 17 bases remained unmatched. This CDR3 region has 18 residues. From germline, CDR1 is LNHNV and CDR2 YYDKDF (reference sequence). The CDR3 DNA is TGTGCCACCAGCCCCTCGACTAGCGGGAGAACGCCCCCCTCCGAGCAGTACTTC. Encoded protein: CATSPSTSGRTPPSEQYF.

The rearrangement joins TRBV11-3 to TRBJ2-2; D is uncertain. V lost 5 bases, J lost 6 bases, and 10 bases lay in between. The germline V gene has CDR1 SGHNT and CDR2 YENEEA. CDR3 length: 13 residues. The CDR3 sequence is CASSPAPSGELFF. The CDR3 DNA sequence: TGTGCCAGCAGCCCAGCGCCGTCCGGGGAGCTGTTTTTT.